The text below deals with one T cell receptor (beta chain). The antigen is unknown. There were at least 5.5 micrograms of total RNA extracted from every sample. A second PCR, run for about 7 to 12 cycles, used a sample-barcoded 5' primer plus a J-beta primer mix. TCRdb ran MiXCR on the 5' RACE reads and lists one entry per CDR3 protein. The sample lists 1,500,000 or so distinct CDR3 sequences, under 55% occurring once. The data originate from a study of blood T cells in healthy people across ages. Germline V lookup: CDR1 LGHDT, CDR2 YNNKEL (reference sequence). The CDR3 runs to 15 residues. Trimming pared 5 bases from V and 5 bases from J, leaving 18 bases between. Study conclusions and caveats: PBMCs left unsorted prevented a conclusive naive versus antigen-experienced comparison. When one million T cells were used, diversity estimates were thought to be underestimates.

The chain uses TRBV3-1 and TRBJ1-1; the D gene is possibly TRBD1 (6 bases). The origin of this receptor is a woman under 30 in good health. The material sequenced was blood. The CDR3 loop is CASSVLQGGWTEAFF. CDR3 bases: TGTGCCAGCAGCGTACTACAGGGAGGATGGACTGAAGCTTTCTTT.